Listed below are T cell receptor beta chains from one sample, sequenced in a study of radiotherapy plus CTLA-4 blockade in lung cancer. Clones were sequenced by immunoSEQ multiplex PCR, and TCRdb holds only the in-frame ones, with some missing. Here the sample spans around 43,000 clones, 60% to 80% being singletons. Specimen: peripheral blood, collected from a patient treated with radiotherapy plus ipilimumab. These TCRs come from a human donor with non-small cell lung cancer who had stable disease on radiotherapy plus ipilimumab. CDR3s leave out the opening cysteine and the closing phenylalanine or tryptophan. Each record gives: CDR3 length, V gene, CDR3 protein.

>11|TRBV7-2
ASSLDRVKPQH
>13|TRBV9
ASSVVGGPGNTIY
>12|TRBV10-3
AITGDGGRTEAF
>12|TRBV11-2
ASSIRVSTDTQY
>13|TRBV5-1
ASSYRQVENNEQF
>15|TRBV19
ASRLRGTDRTVMEQY
>11|TRBV18
ASSDRVNTEAF
>10|TRBV10-3
ATGQGNTEAF
>12|TRBV2
ASSIRVRSTEAF
>11|TRBV7-3
ASSAQGGNTIY
>11|TRBV6-6
ASSGGRKETQY
>11|TRBV18
ASSPVGLQSQH
>12|TRBV7-8
ASSLAVSYNEQF
>13|TRBV5-1
ASSREVWSTDTQY
>15|TRBV7-8
ASSLWRLPRITDTQY
>14|TRBV15
ATSRGLPGGTDTQY
>10|TRBV19
ATRGGVLGYT
>12|TRBV7-8
ASTNRVWNYGYT
>10|TRBV6-5
ASSPTGGRQF
>13|TRBV6-5
ASSYSDRNNSPLH
>12|TRBV11-3
ASSPQLGQHGYT
>12|TRBV6-5
ASSSRFRPEKLF